This record looks at one T cell receptor beta chain sequence and its context. What it binds is not known. These data are taken from a study of T cell responses to AZD1222 COVID-19 vaccine. Findings of the study overall: The study found Spike-specific TCR breadth and depth rose after two AZD1222 doses. Donors in the cohort were predominantly white British and more often female, and clonal diversity was possibly underestimated. Baseline serostatus was positive in only 5 to 7 AZD1222 recipients. Spike-wide coverage was observed for vaccine-associated CD4 TCRs, with dominant responses at 160-218 and 743-854.

V lost 3 bases, J lost 0 bases, and 17 bases lay in between. CDR1 and CDR2 (germline): DFQATT, SNEGSKA (reference sequence). This CDR3 comprises 17 residues. TCRdb keeps only in-frame clones here, not all; method: immunoSEQ multiplex PCR. The sample has over 120,000 clones, around 92% seen once. This sequence joins TRBV20-1 and TRBJ2-2; weak D call: TRBD2 (6 bases). The sample consisted of peripheral blood, taken after recovery from COVID-19. The TCR sequence derives from an adult who had recovered from COVID-19. The DNA for the CDR3 is TGCAGTGCTAGTCCCATTCTTAGCGGCCCGAACACCGGGGAGCTGTTTTTT. Protein: CSASPILSGPNTGELFF.